The rows below give T cell receptor beta chains drawn from one sample of a study of T cell responses to AZD1222 COVID-19 vaccine. The protocol was immunoSEQ multiplex PCR, while the TCRdb copy is restricted to in-frame clones and leaves out a portion. Seen here are roughly 200,000 clones, roughly 92% observed once, and the top ten hold 1% to 1.5%. The sequencing used peripheral blood, collected on day 0 of AZD1222 vaccination. All receptors derive from an adult in good health. Both conserved end residues are part of each CDR3. A D gene is named only where the DNA matches it firmly. Not every row has a clone size; where given, it reads once, few, many or a size class.

>.|TRBJ1-2|.|TRBV7-9
TGTGCCAGCAGCTTAGGGGCGGGCTACACCTTC
CASSLGAGYTF
>TRBD1|TRBJ1-2|.|TRBV7-9
TGTGCCAGCAGCTCCTCCGGGACAGGGGGCGCGAGGGGCTACACCTTC
CASSSSGTGGARGYTF
>.|TRBJ2-2|.|TRBV14
TGTGCCAGCAATCAAAACCCCACCGGGGAGCTGTTTTTT
CASNQNPTGELFF
>TRBD2|TRBJ2-1|.|TRBV7-2
TGTGCCAGCAGAGGACTAGCGGGGGGGCCGAGCAATGAGCAGTTCTTC
CASRGLAGGPSNEQFF
>.|TRBJ2-7|.|TRBV6-5
TGTGCCAGCAGGTCTAGCGATAGGCGCTTCGAGCAGTACTTC
CASRSSDRRFEQYF
>.|TRBJ1-1|once|TRBV15
TGTGCCACCAGCAGTATAACTGAAGCTTTCTTT
CATSSITEAFF
>.|TRBJ2-7|.|TRBV11-2
TGTGCCAGCAGCCAGGTCAGGCCAGGACCCTCCTACGAGCAGTACTTC
CASSQVRPGPSYEQYF
>TRBD1|TRBJ1-5|.|TRBV2
TGTGCCAGCAGTCCGGACAGGGGGTCTCAGCCCCAGCATTTT
CASSPDRGSQPQHF
>.|TRBJ2-6|.|TRBV14
TGTGCCAGCAGCCAAGATACGATGGAGGATTACTCTGGGGCCAACGTCCTGACTTTC
CASSQDTMEDYSGANVLTF
>.|TRBJ2-1|.|TRBV5-1
TGCGCCAGCAGCTTGGGAGGCGGGATTCAGGACAATGAGCAGTTCTTC
CASSLGGGIQDNEQFF
>.|TRBJ2-7|once|TRBV19
TGTGCCAGTAGTAATAGTCGCTGGGACCCTTCCTACGAGCAGTACTTC
CASSNSRWDPSYEQYF